In its sample, the clone carrying this T cell receptor (beta chain) was seen a few times. Its target is not known. The data are from a study of T cell repertoires in aging, cancer and after chemotherapy. The template was genomic DNA from peripheral blood, not RNA. Study-level results: No conclusions about immunological memory after chemotherapy can be drawn from the repertoire data. In cancer patients, declining TCR diversity with age involved lost richness and lost evenness.

V was trimmed by 4 bases and J by 1 base, leaving 12 bases between them. The CDR3 loop spans 15 amino acids. Germline CDR1 SGHAT, CDR2 FQNNGV. Multiplex touch-down PCR with TRB-A/B primers amplified rearranged V-D-J TRB sequences. TCRdb reprocessed the multiplex PCR reads with MiXCR, giving one entry per CDR3 protein. The table includes thousands of distinct CDR3 sequences, roughly 22% detected once. The sequence was collected from a human donor with a blood cancer. The chain couples TRBV11-2 to TRBJ2-3; TRBD1 or TRBD2 may be the D gene (6 bases each). Sample: blood. CDR3: CASSSQGRRTDTQYF. CDR3 in DNA: TGTGCCAGCAGCTCCCAGGGGAGGCGCACAGATACGCAGTATTTT.